The 13 T cell receptor beta chains listed next were all sequenced from one sample in a study of CD8 T cells in Susac syndrome. Random-hexamer reverse transcription was applied to about 0.5 to 1 ug RNA. In TCRdb, the immunoSEQ multiplex PCR reads were re-called with MiXCR into one record per CDR3 protein. The sample lists 50,000 to 55,000 distinct CDR3 sequences; approximately 95% were seen once. The sequenced sample consisted of CD8+ T cells from PBMCs. All receptors come from a human donor with Susac syndrome.

Comment on this clonotype: An end of the junction differs from the germline gene, which may be a read error. The chain is built from TRBV5-4 and TRBJ2-3; the match to TRBD2 covers 8 bases. Germline values: CDR1 SGHNT, CDR2 YYREEE (reference sequence). The CDR3 covers 15 residues. CDR3 residues: CASSLGLGVTDTQYF. In DNA form, the CDR3 reads TGTGCCAGCAGTTTGGGACTAGGGGTAACAGATACGCAGTATTTT.

V and J are TRBV24-1 and TRBJ1-1; D is undetermined. Trimming removed 4 bases from V and 3 bases from J, with 8 bases in between. The CDR3 has 13 residues. The V gene's germline CDR1 is KGHDR and CDR2 SFDVKD. The CDR3 DNA reads as TGTGCCACCAGTGAACCCTTCCACACTGAAGCTTTCTTT. Amino acid sequence: CATSEPFHTEAFF.

The gene calls are TRBV5-5 and TRBJ2-3, with D tentatively TRBD1 or TRBD2 (6 bases each). Germline V gives CDR1 SGHKS, CDR2 YYEKEE (reference sequence). V was pared by 4 bases and J by 3 bases, with 15 bases between. The CDR3 is made up of 15 amino acids. CDR3 sequence reads: CASSHGGGWTDTQYF. The CDR3 DNA reads as TGTGCCAGCAGCCACGGGGGCGGATGGACAGATACGCAGTATTTT.

This sequence joins TRBV6-6 and TRBJ1-3; D unclear. Germline V lookup: CDR1 MNHNY, CDR2 SVGAGI (reference sequence). This CDR3 has 12 residues. Trimming shortened V by 7 bases and J by 2 bases, and 6 bases separated the two germline ends. In DNA, the CDR3 is TGTGCCAGCACGGATGCTGGAAACACCATATATTTT. Translating it yields CASTDAGNTIYF.

This sequence joins TRBV30 and TRBJ1-5; D gene ambiguous. The CDR3 covers 14 residues. V dropped 0 bases and J dropped 4 bases, with 10 bases sitting between them. From germline, CDR1 is GTSNPN and CDR2 SVGIG (reference sequence). This CDR3 is CAWSVAGENQPQHF. Written as DNA, the CDR3 is TGTGCCTGGAGTGTAGCGGGAGAAAATCAGCCCCAGCATTTT.

This chain connects TRBV12-3 or TRBV12-4 to TRBJ1-5, with a weak D call TRBD1 (6 bases). V was cut by 7 bases and J by 12 bases, with 16 bases left in between. The CDR3 sequence is 12 residues long. This CDR3 is CASTVGASFQHF. In DNA form, the CDR3 reads TGTGCCAGCACCGTGGGGGCCAGCTTCCAGCATTTT.

This chain joins TRBV6-4 and TRBJ1-6; 10 nucleotides line up with TRBD1. The V segment lost 11 bases and the J segment 1 base; nucleotides outside the gene matches: 8. The CDR3 covers 16 residues. Germline V gives CDR1 MRHNA, CDR2 SNTAGT. Here the CDR3 DNA reads TGTGCCCCGGACGGGACAGGGGTTTCCTATAATTCACCCCTCCACTTT. Protein product: CAPDGTGVSYNSPLHF.

The chain combines TRBV11-3 with TRBJ2-1; 10 bases are shared with TRBD1. V lost 6 bases and J lost 6; bases outside the gene matches: 5. CDR1 SGHNT and CDR2 YENEEA come from the germline V gene. This CDR3 is built from 14 residues. CDR3 in amino acids: CASSDRGRSNEQFF. The CDR3 DNA reads TGTGCCAGCAGTGACAGGGGGCGGTCCAATGAGCAGTTCTTC.

This chain joins TRBV25-1 and TRBJ1-1; perhaps TRBD1 as D (5 bases). Trimming left V 7 bases short and J 5 bases short, with 14 bases between. CDR1 and CDR2 (germline): MGHDK, SYGVNS. The CDR3 loop spans 13 amino acids. CDR3 residues: CASNEGGVTEAFF. The CDR3 DNA follows: TGTGCCAGCAACGAGGGAGGGGTAACTGAAGCTTTCTTT. The complete variable domain, with remaining parts taken from reference TRBV25-1 and TRBJ1-1, reads EADIYQTPRYLVIGTGKKITLECSQTMGHDKMYWYQQDPGMELHLIHYSYGVNSTEKGDLSSESTVSRIRTEHFPLTLESARPSHTSQYLCASNEGGVTEAFFGQGTRLTVV.

The V and J genes are TRBV30 and TRBJ2-7, with TRBD1 matching 8 bases. The trim removed 2 bases at V and 5 bases at J, leaving 5 bases unmatched. The length of the CDR3 is 13 residues. CDR1 is GTSNPN and CDR2 is SVGIG in the germline V gene (reference sequence). CDR3 DNA: TGTGCCTGGAGTCCCGGGACAGGCGACGAGCAGTACTTC. Translating gives CAWSPGTGDEQYF.

The chain combines TRBV5-6 with TRBJ1-3; no definite D call. Trimming stripped 1 base from V and 0 bases from J, with 11 bases between. The CDR3 contains 16 residues. In germline, CDR1 is SGHDT, CDR2 YYEEEE. The CDR3: CASSLLPKGSGNTIYF. CDR3 DNA sequence: TGTGCCAGCAGCTTGCTACCCAAAGGCTCTGGAAACACCATATATTTT.

The gene calls are TRBV5-1 and TRBJ2-1, with D unresolved. V was clipped by 5 bases and J by 3 bases, with 12 bases between them. There are 14 residues in the CDR3. Germline CDR1 is SGHRS and CDR2 is YFSETQ. The CDR3 region has the DNA TGCGCCAGCAGGTGGCGACTTAACTACAATGAGCAGTTCTTC. It specifies CASRWRLNYNEQFF. Drawing the rest from reference TRBV5-1 and TRBJ2-1, the complete variable domain is KAGVTQTPRYLIKTRGQQVTLSCSPISGHRSVSWYQQTPGQGLQFLFEYFSETQRNKGNFPGRFSGRQFSNSRSEMNVSTLELGDSALYLCASRWRLNYNEQFFGPGTRLTVL.

The chain carries TRBV7-3 and TRBJ1-1, with a tentative D call TRBD1 (6 bases). Per germline, CDR1 SGHTA and CDR2 FQGTGA. This CDR3 has 14 residues. Trimming shortened V by 5 bases and J by 3 bases, and 13 bases separated the two germline ends. CDR3 loop: CASSPLGGDTEAFF. CDR3 in DNA: TGTGCCAGCAGCCCCCTAGGGGGGGACACTGAAGCTTTCTTT.